This entry describes one T cell receptor (beta chain). PCR was performed using 60 Vbeta and 13 Jbeta primers. This table comes from immunoSEQ multiplex PCR, and its TCRdb copy is limited to in-frame clones, with some not included. The sample yields fewer than 250,000 clones, 79% seen once. These data are taken from a study of cytomegalovirus exposure and HLA in healthy donors. The CDR3 consists of 13 residues. Looked up from germline, CDR1 is SNHLY and CDR2 is FYNNEI. With 7 bases clipped from V and 1 base from J, the junction kept 3 bases outside the gene matches. The receptor was isolated from a woman aged 45 to 65 in good health and CMV-seronegative. This sequence joins TRBV2 and TRBJ2-5, with 7 bases lining up with TRBD1. Source material: PBMCs. Here the CDR3 reads CASTGTVQETQYF. The CDR3 DNA sequence: TGTGCCAGCACTGGGACAGTCCAAGAGACCCAGTACTTC.